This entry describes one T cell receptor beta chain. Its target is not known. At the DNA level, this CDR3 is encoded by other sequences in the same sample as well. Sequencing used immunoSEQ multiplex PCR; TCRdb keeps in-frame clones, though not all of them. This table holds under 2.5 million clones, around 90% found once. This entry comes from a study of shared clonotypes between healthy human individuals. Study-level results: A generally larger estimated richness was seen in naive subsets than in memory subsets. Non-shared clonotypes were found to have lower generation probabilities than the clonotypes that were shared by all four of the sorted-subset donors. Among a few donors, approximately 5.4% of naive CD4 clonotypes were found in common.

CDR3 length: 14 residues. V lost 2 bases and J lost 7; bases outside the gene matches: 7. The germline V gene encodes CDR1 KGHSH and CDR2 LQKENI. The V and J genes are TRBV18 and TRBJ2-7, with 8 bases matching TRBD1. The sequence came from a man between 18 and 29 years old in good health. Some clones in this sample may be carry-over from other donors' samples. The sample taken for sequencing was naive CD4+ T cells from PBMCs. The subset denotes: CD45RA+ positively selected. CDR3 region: CASSPGQGAGEQYF. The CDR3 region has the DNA TGTGCCAGCTCACCAGGGCAGGGGGCTGGGGAGCAGTACTTC.